Listed here are 5 T cell receptor beta chains from one sample, sequenced in a study of graft-versus-host responses after intestinal transplantation. Assay: immunoSEQ multiplex PCR; the TCRdb copy retains only in-frame clones and omits some. This table has approximately 81,000 clones, 80% to 90% appearing once. No antigens are known for them. The material was unstimulated CD8+ T cells sorted from spleen or lymph node cells, obtained before transplant. The origin of the receptors is a human donor who was the organ donor for an intestinal transplant.

The chain recombines TRBV28 with TRBJ2-1, with TRBD2 identical over 9 bases. The CDR3 has 17 amino acids. The germline V gene encodes CDR1 MDHEN and CDR2 SYDVKM. V was pared by 5 bases and J by 7 bases, with 15 bases of the junction left unmatched. The CDR3 region has the DNA TGTGCCAGCAGTCCCCACCTAAAGCGGGGGGCTTATAATGAGCAGTTCTTC. The encoded protein is CASSPHLKRGAYNEQFF.

V is TRBV5-1 and J is TRBJ1-6; unclear D gene. The CDR3 length is 18 residues. V lost 1 base to trimming and J lost 5 bases, with 19 bases between them. Looked up from germline, CDR1 is SGHRS and CDR2 is YFSETQ. This CDR3 reads CASSLFLRAARNNSPLHF. DNA for the CDR3: TGCGCCAGCAGCTTGTTCCTTAGAGCGGCAAGAAATAATTCACCCCTCCACTTT. Full variable domain (remainder filled in from reference TRBV5-1 and TRBJ1-6): KAGVTQTPRYLIKTRGQQVTLSCSPISGHRSVSWYQQTPGQGLQFLFEYFSETQRNKGNFPGRFSGRQFSNSRSEMNVSTLELGDSALYLCASSLFLRAARNNSPLHFGNGTRLTVT.

This clone has more than one count but fewer than ten. The rearrangement uses TRBV28 and TRBJ2-7, with D possibly being TRBD2 (7 bases). There are 13 residues in the CDR3. Trimming pared 6 bases from V and 5 bases from J, leaving 14 bases between. Germline assignment: CDR1 MDHEN and CDR2 SYDVKM. The CDR3 spells CASRLPGGHEQYF. The CDR3 DNA reads TGTGCCAGCAGACTTCCGGGGGGCCACGAGCAGTACTTC.

This chain links TRBV19 with TRBJ1-1, with D perhaps TRBD1 (5 bases). The V end lost 2 bases, the J end lost 4 bases, and 8 bases lay between the germline ends. Germline V CDR1 and CDR2: LNHDA, SQIVND (reference sequence). This CDR3 has 13 residues. DNA of the CDR3: TGTGCCAGTAGTATACATGGGGGCACTGAAGCTTTCTTT. Amino acid sequence: CASSIHGGTEAFF.

The chain combines TRBV7-9 with TRBJ2-1; D is perhaps TRBD1 (6 bases). This CDR3 has 15 residues. Trimming stripped 2 bases from V and 2 bases from J, with 10 bases between. Germline-derived CDR1 and CDR2 are SEHNR and FQNEAQ (reference sequence). DNA for the CDR3: TGTGCCAGCAGCTTAAGGGACACTACCTACAATGAGCAGTTCTTC. This encodes CASSLRDTTYNEQFF.